These 14 T cell receptor beta chains came from one sample sequenced in a study of blood T cell repertoires in COVID-19. Libraries were prepared by immunoSEQ multiplex PCR; TCRdb keeps only in-frame clonotypes and omits some of them. The table includes under 200,000 clones, just under 80% detected once. The specimen was peripheral blood. The receptors originated from a man between 65 and 85 years old with active or convalescent COVID-19.

The chain has TRBV19 and TRBJ1-1; 8 nucleotides line up with TRBD1. The CDR3 spans 15 residues. After removal of 6 bases from V and 7 bases from J, the junction contained 13 bases not matched to a gene. Germline CDR1 and CDR2: LNHDA and SQIVND (reference sequence). The CDR3 sequence is CASSPFRDRYHEAFF. The CDR3 DNA follows: TGTGCCAGTAGCCCTTTCCGGGACAGGTATCATGAAGCTTTCTTT. Based on the CDR3 plus reference TRBV19 and TRBJ1-1, the full variable domain is DGGITQSPKYLFRKEGQNVTLSCEQNLNHDAMYWYRQDPGQGLRLIYYSQIVNDFQKGDIAEGYSVSREKKESFPLTVTSAQKNPTAFYLCASSPFRDRYHEAFFGQGTRLTVV.

CDR3 coding DNA: TGTGCCAGCAGCCCGGGACAGGGAGTCTATGGCTACACCTTC. It encodes CASSPGQGVYGYTF. The chain carries TRBV3-1 (or the pseudogene TRBV3-2) and TRBJ1-2; 9 bases fit TRBD1. Trimming at V came to 4 bases and at J to 4 bases, leaving 4 bases not matched to a gene. The CDR3 consists of 14 residues. Per the germline V gene, CDR1 is LGHDT and CDR2 is YNNKEL (reference sequence).

This chain connects TRBV5-8 to TRBJ2-7; TRBD1 might be the D (6 bases). V dropped 4 bases and J dropped 10 bases, with 12 bases sitting between them. The germline V gene has CDR1 SGHTS and CDR2 YDEGEE. The CDR3 length is 11 residues. For the CDR3, the DNA is TGTGCCAGCAGCCTATCGACAGGACAGTACTTC. Protein: CASSLSTGQYF.

V is TRBV20-1 and J is TRBJ1-2; weak D call: TRBD1 (6 bases). This CDR3 has 11 amino acids. Looked up from germline, CDR1 is DFQATT and CDR2 is SNEGSKA (reference sequence). The germline V and J ends were trimmed by 5 bases and 8 bases, with 12 bases remaining between them. This chain's CDR3 is CSAYGDTGYTF. In DNA, the CDR3 is TGCAGTGCTTACGGGGACACCGGCTACACCTTC.

The chain uses TRBV5-5 and TRBJ1-1; possibly TRBD1 for D (5 bases). The CDR3 covers 14 residues. V was clipped by 2 bases and J by 0 bases, with 8 bases between them. Germline V lookup: CDR1 SGHKS, CDR2 YYEKEE (reference sequence). The CDR3: CASSLHRLNTEAFF. As DNA, the CDR3 is TGTGCCAGCAGCTTACACAGGTTGAACACTGAAGCTTTCTTT.

Details on this clone: Germline and junction disagree at one end, which may indicate a read error. The gene calls are TRBV2 and TRBJ1-2, with a weak D call TRBD1 (5 bases). The CDR3 contains 11 residues. Germline V lookup: CDR1 SNHLY, CDR2 FYNNEI. The CDR3 region is CASREEGISTF. The CDR3 bases are TGTGCCAGCAGAGAAGAGGGGATATCCACCTTC.

The chain couples TRBV7-2 to TRBJ1-6; the match to TRBD1 covers 12 bases. The ends lost 1 base at V and 9 bases at J; junction bases unmatched: 1. This CDR3 region has 15 residues. The germline V gene encodes CDR1 SGHTA and CDR2 FQGNSA. The CDR3 loop reads CASSLVGQGASPLHF. CDR3 nucleotide sequence: TGTGCCAGCAGCTTAGTGGGACAGGGGGCTTCACCCCTCCACTTT.

This rearrangement joins TRBV5-1 to TRBJ1-6, with D hard to call. Trimming cost V 5 bases and J 0 bases, with 15 bases left between them. Germline-derived CDR1 and CDR2 are SGHRS and YFSETQ. The CDR3 has 17 amino acids. CDR3 sequence reads: CASSKERRSSYNSPLHF. In DNA, the CDR3 is TGCGCCAGCAGTAAGGAGAGGCGTAGCTCCTATAATTCACCCCTCCACTTT.

The chain couples TRBV5-4 to TRBJ1-2; 8 bases are a match to TRBD1. From germline, CDR1 is SGHNT and CDR2 YYREEE (reference sequence). Germline trimming cut 4 bases from V and 4 bases from J; bases unmatched to any gene: 9. The CDR3 spans 15 residues. The CDR3 sequence is CASSPQGDGRYGYTF. DNA of the CDR3: TGTGCCAGCAGCCCACAGGGGGATGGGCGCTATGGCTACACCTTC.

The V gene is TRBV27, the J gene TRBJ2-7; 11 nucleotides agree with TRBD2. J gave up 1 base and V 3 bases, and 5 bases lay outside the gene matches. This CDR3 has 16 residues. CDR1 MNHEY and CDR2 SMNVEV come from the germline V gene (reference sequence). This chain's CDR3 is CASSLFPSGGSYEQYF. The CDR3 bases are TGTGCCAGCAGTTTGTTTCCTAGCGGGGGGTCCTACGAGCAGTACTTC.

The rearrangement uses TRBV6-6 and TRBJ1-4, with D possibly matching TRBD1 (6 bases). V lost 2 bases, J lost 5 bases, and 12 bases lay in between. The CDR3 covers 15 residues. Germline V CDR1 and CDR2: MNHNY, SVGAGI (reference sequence). CDR3 sequence (DNA): TGTGCCAGCAGTTACACCGGGACACCGAATGAAAAACTGTTTTTT. This codes for CASSYTGTPNEKLFF.

The V call is TRBV10-3, the J call TRBJ1-3; no definite D call. This CDR3 region has 13 residues. Trimming cost V 6 bases and J 4 bases, with 10 bases left between them. Per the germline V gene, CDR1 is ENHRY and CDR2 is SYGVKD. The CDR3 sequence: CAIRGGVGNTIYF. In DNA, the CDR3 is TGTGCCATCAGAGGCGGGGTGGGAAACACCATATATTTT.

This clone came up once. The genes are TRBV30 and TRBJ1-2; 9 positions agree with TRBD1. The ends lost 0 bases at V and 3 bases at J; junction bases unmatched: 2. The CDR3 totals 14 residues. The germline V gene encodes CDR1 GTSNPN and CDR2 SVGIG (reference sequence). The CDR3 bases are TGTGCCTGGAGTGTACAGGGGGCCTACTATGGCTACACCTTC. It codes for CAWSVQGAYYGYTF.

The chain employs TRBV6-6 and TRBJ1-2; no firm D call. Germline V lookup: CDR1 MNHNY, CDR2 SVGAGI (reference sequence). CDR3 length equals 12 residues. The V end was cut by 6 bases, the J end by 3 bases, with 8 bases between. CDR3 loop: CASSTGDYGYTF. The DNA of the CDR3 is TGTGCCAGCAGCACGGGAGACTATGGCTACACCTTC.